The 22 T cell receptor beta chains below were found in one sample sequenced in a study of T cell repertoires in cytomegalovirus infection. TCRdb called the reads again in MiXCR, with one record for every CDR3 protein. Seen here are 250,000 to 300,000 distinct CDR3 sequences, roughly 26% observed once, and the top ten hold about 15%. Sequencing input: PBMCs. These receptors all stem from a human donor in good health (CMV status not recorded). Some clones in this sample may be carry-over from other donors' samples.

V gene TRBV29-1 combines with J gene TRBJ2-7; 8 nucleotides agree with TRBD2. J lost 6 bases, V lost 0 bases, and 13 bases had no gene match. Germline CDR1 reads SQVTM; CDR2 reads ANQGSEA. This CDR3 spans 16 amino acids. The CDR3 DNA follows: TGCAGCGTTGAAGATCCGAGCGGGAGCAACATCGGCGAGCAGTACTTC. Its protein is CSVEDPSGSNIGEQYF.

V gene TRBV3-1 combines with J gene TRBJ2-1; TRBD2 matches 9 bases. The CDR3 covers 16 residues. Germline-derived CDR1 and CDR2 are LGHDT and YNNKEL (reference sequence). Trimming took 1 base from V and 9 from J; bases not matched to a gene: 10. This CDR3 is CASSQGGGTSFSEQFF. CDR3 bases: TGTGCCAGCAGCCAAGGGGGGGGGACTAGCTTCAGTGAGCAGTTCTTC.

This clonotype was seen many times. This chain joins TRBV7-2 and TRBJ1-5, with 7 bases aligning to TRBD1. Germline V lookup: CDR1 SGHTA, CDR2 FQGNSA. The CDR3 has 18 amino acids. V gave up 2 bases and J gave up 0 bases; unmatched junction bases: 10. The CDR3 nucleotides are TGTGCCAGCAGCTTAACTTCGACAGGGAGGATTAGCAATCAGCCCCAGCATTTT. Amino acids: CASSLTSTGRISNQPQHF.

The sample holds a few counts of this clonotype. The chain has TRBV6-1 and TRBJ1-2; TRBD1 matches at 7 bases. There are 12 residues in the CDR3. Germline assignment: CDR1 MNHNS and CDR2 SASEGT. The trim removed 6 bases at V and 8 bases at J, leaving 6 bases unmatched. The CDR3 DNA is TGTGCCAGCAGGTACAGGGGAGGGGGCTACACCTTC. This sequence encodes CASRYRGGGYTF.

Many counts were recorded for this clonotype. This chain joins TRBV7-2 and TRBJ1-2, with 7 bases matching TRBD1. V shed 1 base, J shed 5 bases, and the junction held 7 bases outside the gene matches. Germline CDR1 is SGHTA and CDR2 is FQGNSA. This CDR3 spans 15 amino acids. CDR3 coding DNA: TGTGCCAGCAGCTTAGTTGATGGGACAGCGTATGGCTACACCTTC. This codes for CASSLVDGTAYGYTF.

The DNA of the CDR3 is TGCAGTGCTAGCGAGGGGGCGAATCAGCCCCAGCATTTT. Its translation is CSASEGANQPQHF. This sequence joins TRBV20-1 and TRBJ1-5; 7 nucleotides align to TRBD1. V dropped 3 bases and J dropped 4; count of bases not matched to a gene: 3. Per germline, CDR1 DFQATT and CDR2 SNEGSKA (reference sequence). The length of the CDR3 is 13 residues.

In this sample, this clonotype turned up a few times. The chain is built from TRBV5-1 and TRBJ2-1; 8 nucleotides line up with TRBD1. This CDR3 has 15 amino acids. Trimming took 4 bases from V and 10 from J; bases not matched to a gene: 13. Germline CDR1 is SGHRS and CDR2 is YFSETQ. As DNA, the CDR3 is TGCGCCAGCAGCCCCCGGGGACAGGCAATGTTGGAGCAGTTCTTC. Its translation is CASSPRGQAMLEQFF.

This clonotype was recorded many times. The CDR3 sequence is CASSLEWLDSNEQFF. CDR3 nucleotide sequence: TGTGCCAGCAGCTTAGAATGGTTAGACTCAAATGAGCAGTTCTTC. The chain combines TRBV7-2 with TRBJ2-1; D gene unclear. Germline V gene sequence: CDR1 SGHTA, CDR2 FQGNSA. This CDR3 has 15 residues. The V and J ends lost 1 base and 7 bases respectively, with 14 bases between them.

This chain uses TRBV10-3 with TRBJ2-1, with unresolved D. The CDR3 consists of 15 residues. Germline CDR1 reads ENHRY; CDR2 reads SYGVKD. V dropped 3 bases and J dropped 0 bases, with 9 bases sitting between them. DNA of the CDR3: TGTGCCATCAGTGAAGTGACAAGCTCCTACAATGAGCAGTTCTTC. Residues: CAISEVTSSYNEQFF.

This clonotype was observed at least ten times. CDR3 sequence: CASSLVGASYEQYF. The CDR3 DNA reads TGTGCCAGCAGCTTAGTTGGGGCCTCCTACGAGCAGTACTTC. V usage is TRBV7-2 and J usage is TRBJ2-7; perhaps TRBD1 as D (5 bases). Germline CDR1 and CDR2: SGHTA and FQGNSA. This CDR3 is built from 14 residues. The V end was cut by 1 base, the J end by 0 bases, with 7 bases between.

This chain uses TRBV7-8 with TRBJ2-1, with D uncertain. Trimming stripped 1 base from V and 9 bases from J, with 10 bases between. Germline V gives CDR1 SGHVS, CDR2 FQNEAQ. This CDR3 is built from 13 residues. The DNA for the CDR3 is TGTGCCAGCAGCTTAGTCAACCGCCGTGAGCAGTTCTTC. Translated, it gives CASSLVNRREQFF. Full variable domain (missing parts from reference TRBV7-8 and TRBJ2-1): GAGVSQSPRYKVAKRGQDVALRCDPISGHVSLFWYQQALGQGPEFLTYFQNEAQLDKSGLPSDRFFAERPEGSVSTLKIQRTQQEDSAVYLCASSLVNRREQFFGPGTRLTVL.

Note on this clonotype: An end of the junction differs from the germline gene, which may be a read error. The chain is built from TRBV28 and TRBJ2-1, with D unclear. The CDR3 totals 12 residues. The V gene's germline CDR1 is MDHEN and CDR2 SYDVKM. CDR3 amino acids: CASLGTYNEQLF. The CDR3 nucleotides read TGTGCCAGCCTGGGAACTTACAATGAGCAGCTCTTC.

A few counts support this clonotype. The rearrangement joins TRBV6-2 or TRBV6-3 to TRBJ2-3; 10 bases are shared with TRBD1. Germline CDR1 reads MNHEY; CDR2 reads SVGEGT. V shed 0 bases and J 5 bases; nucleotides not matched to a gene: 2. The CDR3 runs to 15 residues. The CDR3 DNA follows: TGTGCCAGCAGTTACTCCGGACAGGGGGAAGATACGCAGTATTTT. Its translation: CASSYSGQGEDTQYF.

For the CDR3, the DNA is TGTGCCAGCAGCCTAATAAGGCTAGCGGGATCTGAGCAGTTCTTC. It is translated as CASSLIRLAGSEQFF. V is TRBV14 and J is TRBJ2-1; 9 positions match TRBD2. Germline V CDR1 and CDR2: SGHDN, FVKESK. Losses at the gene ends were 4 bases for V and 9 bases for J; bases not matched to a gene: 10. The CDR3 loop spans 15 amino acids. Full variable domain (missing parts from reference TRBV14 and TRBJ2-1): EAGVTQFPSHSVIEKGQTVTLRCDPISGHDNLYWYRRVMGKEIKFLLHFVKESKQDESGMPNNRFLAERTGGTYSTLKVQPAELEDSGVYFCASSLIRLAGSEQFFGPGTRLTVL.

This clonotype was counted a few times. The chain carries TRBV7-9 and TRBJ2-7; the match to TRBD1 covers 7 bases. V gave up 5 bases and J gave up 3 bases; unmatched junction bases: 13. CDR1 and CDR2 from the germline V gene are SEHNR and FQNEAQ (reference sequence). This CDR3 comprises 16 residues. The CDR3 DNA follows: TGTGCCAGCAGCCACTCTCGGGTCCGACAGGGCTACGAGCAGTACTTC. Protein sequence: CASSHSRVRQGYEQYF.

This clonotype was observed many times. The rearrangement joins TRBV28 to TRBJ1-2; perhaps TRBD1 as D (5 bases). CDR3 size: 13 residues. Looked up from germline, CDR1 is MDHEN and CDR2 is SYDVKM. Trimming cost V 7 bases and J 8 bases, with 17 bases left between them. The CDR3 protein is CASNPPTGGGYTF. DNA of the CDR3: TGTGCCAGCAACCCCCCAACAGGAGGCGGCTACACCTTC.

This clonotype was counted many times. The gene calls are TRBV7-2 and TRBJ2-5, with 14 bases fitting TRBD2. This CDR3 spans 15 amino acids. In germline, CDR1 is SGHTA, CDR2 FQGNSA. V shed 5 bases and J 4 bases; nucleotides not matched to a gene: 3. In DNA, the CDR3 is TGTGCCAGCAGCCGGGGACTAGCGGGAGCAGAGACCCAGTACTTC. Encoded protein: CASSRGLAGAETQYF.

This clonotype has just a few counts. The rearrangement links TRBV3-1 to TRBJ1-5, with TRBD1 as a possible D gene (5 bases). V was pared by 1 base and J by 6 bases, with 13 bases between. CDR3 length: 15 residues. Germline assignment: CDR1 LGHDT and CDR2 YNNKEL (reference sequence). CDR3 bases: TGTGCCAGCAGCCAAGCGGCAGGGAGCGGTCAGCCCCAGCATTTT. It translates to CASSQAAGSGQPQHF.

There are a few counts of this clonotype. V usage is TRBV11-2 and J usage is TRBJ2-1; 7 bases are shared with TRBD2. The V segment lost 2 bases and the J segment 0 bases; nucleotides outside the gene matches: 7. In germline, CDR1 is SGHAT, CDR2 FQNNGV. There are 17 residues in the CDR3. CDR3 in amino acids: CASSLSSGKRSYNEQFF. DNA of the CDR3: TGTGCCAGCAGCTTATCAAGCGGGAAACGCTCCTACAATGAGCAGTTCTTC.

The chain combines TRBV7-9 with TRBJ1-2, with unresolved D. V gave up 0 bases and J gave up 5 bases, with 13 bases separating them. Germline CDR1 reads SEHNR; CDR2 reads FQNEAQ (reference sequence). CDR3 length: 15 residues. CDR3 sequence reads: CASSLASTTSYGYTF. In DNA, the CDR3 is TGTGCCAGCAGCTTAGCGTCCACTACCTCGTATGGCTACACCTTC. The entire variable domain, with the rest obtained from reference TRBV7-9 and TRBJ1-2, is as follows: DTGVSQNPRHKITKRGQNVTFRCDPISEHNRLYWYRQTLGQGPEFLTYFQNEAQLEKSRLLSDRFSAERPKGSFSTLEIQRTEQGDSAMYLCASSLASTTSYGYTFGSGTRLTVV.

The chain employs TRBV12-3 or TRBV12-4 and TRBJ1-2, with 9 bases lining up with TRBD1. J lost 5 bases, V lost 6 bases, and 4 bases had no gene match. The CDR3 runs to 13 residues. CDR3 sequence: CASRLGQGYGYTF. As DNA, the CDR3 is TGTGCCAGCAGACTGGGACAGGGATATGGCTACACCTTC.

The chain employs TRBV19 and TRBJ1-5, with 11 bases aligning to TRBD1. The CDR3 extends over 16 amino acids. Losses at the gene ends were 5 bases for V and 6 bases for J; bases not matched to a gene: 9. The germline V gene encodes CDR1 LNHDA and CDR2 SQIVND (reference sequence). The CDR3 DNA sequence: TGTGCCAGTAGTGTCGGACAGGGGGCGAGAAGTCAGCCCCAGCATTTT. Translation: CASSVGQGARSQPQHF.